These T cell receptor beta chains were read from a single sample in a study of patients and donors after allogeneic stem cell transplantation. MiXCR was run by TCRdb on the RT-PCR reads, yielding one entry per CDR3 protein. The table lists 920,000 or so distinct CDR3 sequences, over 15% of them singletons. The sample taken for sequencing was blood, either unsorted or a sorted T cell fraction (not recorded which). These receptors were obtained from a human donor who was either an allogeneic HSCT recipient or a stem cell or donor lymphocyte infusion donor (not recorded which). It is not recorded whose cells these are; they may come from a transplant donor. Both conserved end residues are part of each CDR3. The order of the fields is J gene, clone size, D gene, V gene, CDR3 protein, CDR3 DNA. D genes are given only for firm matches. Clone size is given for some rows only: seen once, a few or many times, or a class if the clone is expanded.

>TRBJ2-1|.|.|TRBV4-3
CASSQDRAPTYNEQFF
TGCGCCAGCAGCCAAGACAGGGCCCCTACCTACAATGAGCAGTTCTTC
>TRBJ1-2|many|.|TRBV28
CASSLSKFYGYTF
TGTGCCAGCAGTTTATCGAAATTCTATGGCTACACCTTC
>TRBJ2-1|.|.|TRBV25-1
CASSGVREQFF
TGTGCCAGCAGTGGAGTCCGTGAGCAGTTCTTC
>TRBJ1-6|.|TRBD1|TRBV12-3/TRBV12-4
CASSPGGNLSPLHF
TGTGCCAGCAGCCCAGGGGGAAACCTTTCACCCCTCCACTTT
>TRBJ2-1|many|.|TRBV20-1
CSARDRASYNEQFF
TGCAGTGCTAGAGATAGGGCTTCCTACAATGAGCAGTTCTTC
>TRBJ2-2|.|TRBD2|TRBV6-1
CASNPGGGNTGELFF
TGTGCCAGCAACCCTGGCGGGGGGAATACCGGGGAGCTGTTTTTT
>TRBJ2-7|.|.|TRBV20-1
CSAGSATTYEQYF
TGCAGTGCTGGTAGCGCGACTACCTACGAGCAGTACTTC
>TRBJ2-4|.|TRBD2|TRBV7-8
CASSLAASGGVAKNIQYF
TGTGCCAGCAGCTTAGCAGCTAGCGGGGGGGTAGCCAAAAACATTCAGTACTTC
>TRBJ2-2|.|.|TRBV4-3
CASSQLGDKLNTGELFF
TGCGCCAGCAGCCAATTGGGGGACAAATTGAACACCGGGGAGCTGTTTTTT
>TRBJ1-4|once|.|TRBV19
CASSIDRFSRTPNEKLFF
TGTGCCAGTAGTATAGATCGGTTTTCGAGGACTCCTAATGAAAAACTGTTTTTT